The entry below describes one TCR beta chain. This clone was counted between two and nine times. Its antigen specificity is not known. No quality values exist for individual bases; no much larger clone is one base distant. The immunoSEQ Assay, a bias-controlled multiplex PCR, was used to amplify TCRbeta CDR3 regions from genomic DNA. As for the original processing: Within the assay, amplification of reference gene primers was used to estimate how many nucleated cells each sample contained. To quantify the absolute abundance of each unique TCRbeta CDR3 rearrangement, sequence reads were collapsed and filtered. For each sample, productive Simpson clonality was calculated as the square root of Simpson's diversity index over productive rearrangements. TCRdb stores this immuneACCESS table with in-frame sequences only. Part of the clones is absent; in the studies checked, under half of the shortfall reflects unresolved V genes, and no reason is known for the rest. V and J calls and clone size are copied from that table; D and trimming were computed from the DNA. The sample has 110,000 to 150,000 clones on record, 80% of them singletons. 3% to 4.5% of the sample is in the top ten clones.

The cysteine opens and the phenylalanine closes a CDR3 of 18 amino acids. Kept here is only the CDR3 DNA, which spans 54 bases and is read in frame from base 1. As encoded in the germline V gene, CDR1 is SGHRS while CDR2 is YFSETQ. Trimming accounts for 0 bases at V and 5 bases at J, while the number of junction bases matched to no gene is 10. The data derive from a study of blood T cell repertoires in COVID-19 (dated by TCRdb to 2018 to 2020). With respect to the entire study: Collaborator samples came from the United States, Italy and Spain and covered acute and convalescent phases of COVID-19. The material from the prospective study consisted of cDNA or gDNA derived from T cells, B-cell-depleted T cells, or PBMCs. Subjects who had been exposed to COVID-19, were actively infected with it, or had recovered from it provided the deeply sampled blood TCRbeta repertoires that made up the dataset. HLA class I and class II types, where available, came from metadata supplied by the sample provider rather than from assay-based typing. A freely available public database, intended as a resource for researchers studying the immune response to SARS-CoV-2, is where the repertoires were released. The samples were drawn from two sources: the first 160 participants of the ongoing ImmuneRACE study, and fewer than 1,500 subjects contributed by 6 global collaborators. The sample metadata nearly always contained a de-identified subject ID, COVID-19 status, age in years and sex.

A second Seattle source provided samples from volunteer blood donors who had recovered from COVID-19. The collaborating institutions used their own protocols to collect whole blood in K2EDTA tubes. For TCRbeta analysis, collaborator samples were shipped as frozen whole blood, as isolated PBMCs, or as DNA extracted from either sample type. What the authors observed across the whole study: Clinical and demographic metadata were provided uncurated, with the amount varying by source and participant.

Sequencing was performed on peripheral blood. The TCR sequence derives from a man in his 70s who had recovered from COVID-19. Recombination linked TRBV5-1 to TRBJ2-2; 10 bases in the middle match TRBD2. The CDR3 has the sequence CASSLASSGSMGTGELFF. In nucleotides, the sequence is TGCGCCAGCAGCTTGGCGTCTAGCGGGAGCATGGGTACCGGGGAGCTGTTTTTT.